This TCR beta chain was sequenced for a study of blood T cell repertoires in COVID-19. In the study overall: The origin of the acute and convalescent COVID-19 samples was the United States, Italy and Spain. Sample material is recorded as cDNA or gDNA derived from T cells, B-cell-depleted T cells, or PBMCs.

Between the trimmed V and J ends, which lost 2 bases and 4 bases, there was a span of 8 bases. This CDR3 is 13 amino acids long. Per germline, CDR1 MNHEY and CDR2 SMNVEV (reference sequence). Patients from Seattle were sampled longitudinally, starting during active infection. This clone has just a few counts. The protocol was immunoSEQ multiplex PCR, while the TCRdb copy is restricted to in-frame clones and leaves out a portion. The sample has roughly 200,000 clones, roughly 76% seen once. Sequenced sample: peripheral blood. The receptor was derived from a woman aged 40 to 50 with COVID-19, enrolled during active disease. The gene calls are TRBV27 and TRBJ1-1; D ambiguous. The CDR3 DNA follows: TGTGCCAGCAGTTTAGAAGGGAGCACTGAAGCTTTCTTT. This codes for CASSLEGSTEAFF.